This T cell receptor beta chain derives from a study of vaccination and CD4 T cells after COVID-19. At the Johns Hopkins FTIC core, DNA taken from cultured CD4+ T cells was sequenced by way of the Oncomine TCR Beta short-read assay. One entry per CDR3 protein, called by TCRdb with MiXCR from the PCR reads. Of around 14,000 distinct CDR3 sequences detected, approximately 60% appear once; the ten largest clones hold roughly 13%. Treatment described: roughly 10-day PBMC culture with coronavirus spike peptide pools or control peptides (ViraFEST assay). CDR1 DFQATT and CDR2 SNEGSKA come from the germline V gene (reference sequence). V was shortened by 5 bases and J by 10 bases, with 14 bases between the two germline ends. The CDR3 contains 11 residues. As for this clonotype: Its cognate antigen is unknown.

The sequencing sample was made of CD4+ T cells from blood, cultured in vitro. The genes are TRBV20-1 and TRBJ1-1; D gene unclear. This TCR was recovered from a human donor who had recovered from COVID-19. The CDR3 sequence is CSASHRSGAFF. In DNA form, the CDR3 reads TGCAGTGCTTCGCACCGGTCTGGAGCTTTCTTT.